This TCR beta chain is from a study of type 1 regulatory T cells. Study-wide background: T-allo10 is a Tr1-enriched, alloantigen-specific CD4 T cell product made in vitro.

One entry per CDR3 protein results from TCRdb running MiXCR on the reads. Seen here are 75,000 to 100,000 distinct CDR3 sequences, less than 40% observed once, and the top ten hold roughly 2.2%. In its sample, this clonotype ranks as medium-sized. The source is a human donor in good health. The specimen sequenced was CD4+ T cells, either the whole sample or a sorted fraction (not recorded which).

CDR3 sequence: CASSPAPGDQYF. In DNA, the CDR3 is TGTGCCAGCAGCCCCGCCCCGGGAGACCAGTACTTC. The chain is built from TRBV7-2 and TRBJ2-5, with TRBD2 as a possible D gene (6 bases). V shed 5 bases and J shed 10 bases, with 14 bases lying between them. The CDR3 consists of 12 residues. Germline V gives CDR1 SGHTA, CDR2 FQGNSA.